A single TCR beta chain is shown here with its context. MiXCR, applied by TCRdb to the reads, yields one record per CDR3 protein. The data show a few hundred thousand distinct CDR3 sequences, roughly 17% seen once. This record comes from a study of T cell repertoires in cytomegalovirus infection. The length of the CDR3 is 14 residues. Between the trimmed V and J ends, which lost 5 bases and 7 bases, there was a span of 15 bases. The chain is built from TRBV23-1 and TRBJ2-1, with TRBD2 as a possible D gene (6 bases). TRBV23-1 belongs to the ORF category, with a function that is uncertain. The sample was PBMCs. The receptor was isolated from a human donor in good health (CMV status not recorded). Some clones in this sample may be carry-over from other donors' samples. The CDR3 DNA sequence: TGCGCCAGCAGTAGGGGTGCAGGGAGGAATGAGCAGTTCTTC. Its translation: CASSRGAGRNEQFF.